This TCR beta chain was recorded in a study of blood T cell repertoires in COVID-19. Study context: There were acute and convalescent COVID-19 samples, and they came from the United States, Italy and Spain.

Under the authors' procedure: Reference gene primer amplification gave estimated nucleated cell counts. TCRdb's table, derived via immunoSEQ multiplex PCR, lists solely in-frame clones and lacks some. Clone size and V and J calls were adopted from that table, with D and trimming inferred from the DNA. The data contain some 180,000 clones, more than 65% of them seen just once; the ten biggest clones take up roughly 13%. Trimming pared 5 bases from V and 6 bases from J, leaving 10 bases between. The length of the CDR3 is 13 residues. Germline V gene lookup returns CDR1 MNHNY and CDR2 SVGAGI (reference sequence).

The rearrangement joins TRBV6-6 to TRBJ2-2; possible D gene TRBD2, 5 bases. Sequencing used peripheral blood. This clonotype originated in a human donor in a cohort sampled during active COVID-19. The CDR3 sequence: CASSGLVPGELFF. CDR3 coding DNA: TGTGCCAGCAGTGGACTGGTCCCCGGGGAGCTGTTTTTT.